The 25 T cell receptor beta chains reported below all come from one sample, sequenced in a study of blood T cell repertoires in COVID-19. Assay used: immunoSEQ multiplex PCR; TCRdb lists only in-frame clones, some missing. The sample has 650,000 to 800,000 clones; about nine tenths are singletons. The sample consisted of peripheral blood. The receptor set was obtained from a woman younger than 30 with acute or convalescent COVID-19.

The V call is TRBV6-5, the J call TRBJ1-1, with 9 bases that match TRBD1. This CDR3 is 12 amino acids long. The trim removed 6 bases at V and 11 bases at J, leaving 7 bases unmatched. Germline values: CDR1 MNHEY, CDR2 SVGAGI. This CDR3 is CASRRTGAWAFF. CDR3 nucleotides: TGTGCCAGCAGACGGACAGGGGCTTGGGCTTTCTTT.

The chain is built from TRBV4-3 and TRBJ2-3, with D possibly matching TRBD1 (6 bases). CDR1 and CDR2 (germline): LGHNA, YSLEER. V was clipped by 0 bases and J by 3 bases, with 13 bases between them. CDR3 length equals 16 residues. The CDR3: CASSQDYYRATDTQYF. The CDR3 DNA follows: TGCGCCAGCAGCCAAGATTATTACAGGGCAACAGATACGCAGTATTTT.

The CDR3 bases are TGTGCCAGCAGCACCATTATTAAAGCCGCTTCAGGGGTGGTGAACACTGAAGCTTTCTTT. Protein: CASSTIIKAASGVVNTEAFF. This sequence joins TRBV6-2 or TRBV6-3 and TRBJ1-1, with TRBD1 as a possible D gene (6 bases). Germline loops: CDR1 MNHEY, CDR2 SVGEGT. CDR3 length: 20 amino acids. Trimming removed 6 bases at V and 0 bases at J, with 29 bases between.

V gene TRBV6-5 combines with J gene TRBJ1-3; 7 bases line up with TRBD1. From germline, CDR1 is MNHEY and CDR2 SVGAGI. J was trimmed by 3 bases and V by 2 bases; bases with no gene match: 7. CDR3 length: 16 amino acids. CDR3 sequence: CASSYSSGQLGNTIYF. The CDR3 coding sequence is TGTGCCAGCAGTTACAGTTCGGGACAGCTTGGAAACACCATATATTTT.

The chain joins TRBV29-1 to TRBJ1-2; 12 nucleotides line up with TRBD1. Germline trimming cut 2 bases from V and 5 bases from J; bases unmatched to any gene: 9. Germline values: CDR1 SQVTM, CDR2 ANQGSEA. This CDR3 has 16 amino acids. CDR3 in amino acids: CSVEPSPGQGAYGYTF. CDR3 in DNA: TGCAGCGTTGAACCTTCTCCGGGACAGGGGGCATATGGCTACACCTTC.

J is TRBJ1-1 and V is TRBV6-1; tentative D call: TRBD1 (6 bases). Deletions cut 2 bases from V and 1 base from J, with 17 bases between. Germline V CDR1 and CDR2: MNHNS, SASEGT. The CDR3 runs 17 residues. The CDR3 sequence: CASSEQFRTATNTEAFF. CDR3 nucleotide sequence: TGTGCCAGCAGTGAACAGTTTCGGACAGCAACGAACACTGAAGCTTTCTTT.

Details on this clone: At one end the junction does not follow the germline gene, possibly because of a read error. The rearrangement joins TRBV6-5 to TRBJ1-4; weak D call: TRBD1 (6 bases). CDR3 length: 16 residues. In germline, CDR1 is MNHEY, CDR2 SVGAGI. The DNA for the CDR3 is TGTGCCAGCAGATACTGGACAGTCTTCTTGGGGGAAAAACTGTTTTTT. Translation: CASRYWTVFLGEKLFF.

This clone showed up just a few times. The V call is TRBV19, the J call TRBJ1-1, with 7 bases lining up with TRBD1. The CDR3 is 14 amino acids. V was pared by 7 bases and J by 3 bases, with 8 bases of the junction left unmatched. Per the germline V gene, CDR1 is LNHDA and CDR2 is SQIVND (reference sequence). The CDR3 spells CASKNRGWDTEAFF. CDR3 DNA sequence: TGTGCCAGTAAAAACAGGGGTTGGGACACTGAAGCTTTCTTT.

The rearrangement uses TRBV12-3 or TRBV12-4 and TRBJ2-1; D is unclear. CDR3 length: 12 amino acids. The V end was cut by 0 bases, the J end by 8 bases, with 5 bases between. This CDR3 is CASSLAAHEQFF. The CDR3 bases are TGTGCCAGCAGTTTAGCGGCCCATGAGCAGTTCTTC.

The chain uses TRBV6-6 and TRBJ2-4; tentative D call: TRBD2 (6 bases). Germline V gene sequence: CDR1 MNHNY, CDR2 SVGAGI (reference sequence). The CDR3 loop spans 15 amino acids. V was trimmed by 6 bases and J by 0 bases, leaving 12 bases between them. CDR3: CASRVEGLAKNIQYF. For the CDR3, the DNA is TGTGCCAGCAGGGTGGAGGGGCTAGCCAAAAACATTCAGTACTTC.

The chain combines TRBV6-4 with TRBJ1-3, with TRBD1 matching 12 bases. The CDR3 totals 18 residues. CDR1 MRHNA and CDR2 SNTAGT come from the germline V gene. After removal of 6 bases from V and 3 bases from J, the junction contained 12 bases not matched to a gene. Written as DNA, the CDR3 is TGTGCCAGCAGGATCCGGGACAGGGGGCCAGTGCGTGGAAACACCATATATTTT. Translated, it gives CASRIRDRGPVRGNTIYF.

The CDR3: CASRGTGGPYGYTF. As DNA, the CDR3 is TGTGCCAGCAGGGGGACGGGAGGGCCATATGGCTACACCTTC. The chain has TRBV11-2 and TRBJ1-2; possibly TRBD1 for D (5 bases). The CDR3 length is 14 residues. Trimming left V 6 bases short and J 5 bases short, with 16 bases between. The germline gives CDR1 SGHAT, CDR2 FQNNGV.

The V call is TRBV5-5, the J call TRBJ1-1, with D unclear. This CDR3 comprises 14 residues. Germline lookup yields CDR1 SGHKS and CDR2 YYEKEE (reference sequence). V was shortened by 0 bases and J by 5 bases, with 11 bases between the two germline ends. Written as DNA, the CDR3 is TGTGCCAGCAGCTTGGATCGGGGTAGAACTGAAGCTTTCTTT. Encoded protein: CASSLDRGRTEAFF. The whole variable domain, remainder taken from reference TRBV5-5 and TRBJ1-1, is DAGVTQSPTHLIKTRGQQVTLRCSPISGHKSVSWYQQVLGQGPQFIFQYYEKEERGRGNFPDRFSARQFPNYSSELNVNALLLGDSALYLCASSLDRGRTEAFFGQGTRLTVV.

The J gene is TRBJ2-1, the V gene TRBV5-4; 8 positions agree with TRBD2. V dropped 4 bases and J dropped 9; count of bases not matched to a gene: 12. The V gene's germline CDR1 is SGHNT and CDR2 YYREEE (reference sequence). The CDR3 has 15 residues. This CDR3 is CASSARAGAPPEQFF. For the CDR3, the DNA is TGTGCCAGCAGCGCCCGAGCGGGGGCCCCCCCTGAGCAGTTCTTC.

J is TRBJ1-5 and V is TRBV4-1; 7 nucleotides line up with TRBD1. The V gene end was trimmed by 0 bases and the J gene end by 5 bases; junction bases not matched to a gene: 4. Germline V gene lookup returns CDR1 MGHRA and CDR2 YSYEKL. This CDR3 contains 15 residues. CDR3 nucleotide sequence: TGCGCCAGCAGCCAAGAGGTGACAGGGCATCAGCCCCAGCATTTT. Amino acids: CASSQEVTGHQPQHF.

This chain connects TRBV5-4 to TRBJ2-7, with a possible D match to TRBD1 (5 bases). In germline, CDR1 is SGHNT, CDR2 YYREEE (reference sequence). This CDR3 is built from 15 residues. Between the trimmed V and J ends, which lost 0 bases and 0 bases, there was a span of 10 bases. CDR3 sequence reads: CASSLVPGHSYEQYF. CDR3 sequence (DNA): TGTGCCAGCAGCTTGGTTCCAGGGCACTCCTACGAGCAGTACTTC.

This chain links TRBV7-9 with TRBJ1-1; D is ambiguous. This CDR3 region has 14 residues. V lost 1 base, J lost 3 bases, and 9 bases lay in between. The germline V gene encodes CDR1 SEHNR and CDR2 FQNEAQ (reference sequence). CDR3: CASSLVLQDTEAFF. In DNA form, the CDR3 reads TGTGCCAGCAGCTTAGTCCTCCAGGACACTGAAGCTTTCTTT.

The genes are TRBV7-2 and TRBJ2-3, with 8 bases identical to TRBD1. With 7 bases clipped from V and 0 bases from J, the junction kept 6 bases outside the gene matches. The CDR3 consists of 15 residues. In germline, CDR1 is SGHTA, CDR2 FQGNSA. The CDR3 DNA reads TGTGCCAGCACCCTAAGGACAGGGAGCACAGATACGCAGTATTTT. Amino acid sequence: CASTLRTGSTDTQYF.

The rearrangement links TRBV11-3 to TRBJ1-6; 7 bases align to TRBD1. V lost 2 bases to trimming and J lost 7 bases; unmatched junction nucleotides: 17. Germline lookup yields CDR1 SGHNT and CDR2 YENEEA. CDR3 length: 19 amino acids. CDR3 loop: CASSLPAAKTGKMNSPLHF. The CDR3 DNA is TGTGCCAGCAGCTTACCGGCGGCTAAGACAGGGAAAATGAATTCACCCCTCCACTTT.

The chain has TRBV18 and TRBJ1-2; D is unresolved. Germline V gene lookup returns CDR1 KGHSH and CDR2 LQKENI. The CDR3 is 14 residues long. The V end was cut by 0 bases, the J end by 7 bases, with 12 bases between. The CDR3 loop reads CASSPPGERGGYTF. CDR3 DNA sequence: TGTGCCAGCTCACCACCTGGAGAGAGAGGTGGCTACACCTTC.

V gene TRBV4-1 combines with J gene TRBJ2-1; a possible D gene is TRBD2 (5 bases). Looked up from germline, CDR1 is MGHRA and CDR2 is YSYEKL. The CDR3 runs 14 residues. The V end was cut by 0 bases, the J end by 8 bases, with 11 bases between. DNA of the CDR3: TGCGCCAGCAGCCAAGAGGGCGCGGGCCATGAGCAGTTCTTC. Its protein is CASSQEGAGHEQFF.

This chain links TRBV18 with TRBJ1-3; a weak D match, TRBD1 (5 bases). Germline loops: CDR1 KGHSH, CDR2 LQKENI. With 6 bases removed from V and 1 base from J, the gap between germline ends came to 16 bases. There are 16 residues in the CDR3. The CDR3 bases are TGTGCCAGCTCTCGCACCTGGGGCGAATCTGGAAACACCATATATTTT. This encodes CASSRTWGESGNTIYF.

Here the CDR3 reads CASSLGGEGEAFF. CDR3 DNA sequence: TGTGCCAGCAGTTTAGGGGGGGAAGGTGAAGCTTTCTTT. This chain uses TRBV12-3 or TRBV12-4 with TRBJ1-1; maybe TRBD1 (5 bases). The CDR3 has 13 residues. Trimming stripped 1 base from V and 7 bases from J, with 10 bases between.

This clone was observed a single time. The gene calls are TRBV6-5 and TRBJ1-6; D is perhaps TRBD1 (6 bases). CDR3 length: 15 amino acids. Germline CDR1 and CDR2: MNHEY and SVGAGI. Trimming pared 7 bases from V and 0 bases from J, leaving 10 bases between. The CDR3 DNA reads TGTGCCAGCAAGCCACAGGGCTCCTATAATTCACCCCTCCACTTT. It translates to CASKPQGSYNSPLHF.

This sequence joins TRBV6-1 and TRBJ1-5, with D possibly TRBD1 on 6 matching bases. This CDR3 comprises 18 residues. The V gene's germline CDR1 is MNHNS and CDR2 SASEGT. Trimming shortened V by 6 bases and J by 0 bases, and 21 bases separated the two germline ends. CDR3 sequence: CASSEQKQGWYSNQPQHF. Written as DNA, the CDR3 is TGTGCCAGCAGCGAACAGAAACAGGGATGGTATAGCAATCAGCCCCAGCATTTT.